Here is one T cell receptor (beta chain) with its context. Only in-frame clones appear in the TCRdb table, and some are missing; sequencing was by immunoSEQ multiplex PCR. Of roughly 50,000 clones listed, 94% are singletons. The data stem from a study of control samples from healthy donors and cancer patients. This CDR3 is built from 13 residues. Germline CDR1 and CDR2: SNHLY and FYNNEI. Trimming took off 3 bases at V and 6 bases at J, with 12 bases between the two ends. The receptor was isolated from a man aged 25-40 years in good health. The sample was blood. The chain carries TRBV2 and TRBJ2-7, with TRBD1 as a possible D gene (5 bases). The CDR3 DNA reads as TGTGCCAGCAGTGATGTGGGGCGCGCCGAGCAGTACTTC. This encodes CASSDVGRAEQYF.